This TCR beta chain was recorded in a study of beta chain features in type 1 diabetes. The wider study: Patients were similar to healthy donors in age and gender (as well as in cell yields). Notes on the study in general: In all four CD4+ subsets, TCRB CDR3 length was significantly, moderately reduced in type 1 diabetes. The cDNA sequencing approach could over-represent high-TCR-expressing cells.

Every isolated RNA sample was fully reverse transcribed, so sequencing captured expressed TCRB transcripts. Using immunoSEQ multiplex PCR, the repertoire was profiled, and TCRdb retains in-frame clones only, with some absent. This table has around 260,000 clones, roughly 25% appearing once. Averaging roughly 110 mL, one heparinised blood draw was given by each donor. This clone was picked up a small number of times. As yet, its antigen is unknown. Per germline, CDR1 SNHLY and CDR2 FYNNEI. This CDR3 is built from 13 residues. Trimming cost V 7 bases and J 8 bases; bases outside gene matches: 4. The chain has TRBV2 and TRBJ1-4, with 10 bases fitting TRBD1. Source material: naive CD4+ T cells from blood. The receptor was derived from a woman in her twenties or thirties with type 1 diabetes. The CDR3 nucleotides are TGTGCCAGCACCGGGGACAGGGGAGAAAAACTGTTTTTT. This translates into CASTGDRGEKLFF.